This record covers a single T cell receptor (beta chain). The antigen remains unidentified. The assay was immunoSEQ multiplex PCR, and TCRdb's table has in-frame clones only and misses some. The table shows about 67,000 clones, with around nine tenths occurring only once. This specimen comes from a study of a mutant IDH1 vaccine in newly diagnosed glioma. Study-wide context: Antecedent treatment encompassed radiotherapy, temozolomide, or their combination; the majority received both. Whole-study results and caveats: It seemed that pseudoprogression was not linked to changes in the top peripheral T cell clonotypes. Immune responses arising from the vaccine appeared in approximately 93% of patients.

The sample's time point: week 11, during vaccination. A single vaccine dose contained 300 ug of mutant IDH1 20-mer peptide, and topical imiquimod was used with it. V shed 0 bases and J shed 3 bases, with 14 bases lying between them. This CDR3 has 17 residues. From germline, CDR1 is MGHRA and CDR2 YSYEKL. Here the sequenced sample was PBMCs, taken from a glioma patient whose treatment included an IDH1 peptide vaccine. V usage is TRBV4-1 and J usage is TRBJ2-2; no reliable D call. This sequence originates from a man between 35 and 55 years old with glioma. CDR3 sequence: CASSQDLRARHTGELFF. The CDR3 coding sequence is TGCGCCAGCAGCCAAGATCTTAGGGCCAGACACACCGGGGAGCTGTTTTTT.